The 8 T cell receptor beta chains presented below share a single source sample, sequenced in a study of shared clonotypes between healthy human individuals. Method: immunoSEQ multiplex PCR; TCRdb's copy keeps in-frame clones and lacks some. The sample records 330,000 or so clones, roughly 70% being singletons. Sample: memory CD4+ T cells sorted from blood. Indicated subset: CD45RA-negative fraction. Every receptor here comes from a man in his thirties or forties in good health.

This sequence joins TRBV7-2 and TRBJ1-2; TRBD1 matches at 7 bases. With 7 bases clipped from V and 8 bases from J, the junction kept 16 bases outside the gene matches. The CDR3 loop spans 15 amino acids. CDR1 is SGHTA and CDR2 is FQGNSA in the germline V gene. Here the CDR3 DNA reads TGTGCCAGCACCAAGGGGGCTGAAACCAGGGGCGGCTACACCTTC. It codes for CASTKGAETRGGYTF.

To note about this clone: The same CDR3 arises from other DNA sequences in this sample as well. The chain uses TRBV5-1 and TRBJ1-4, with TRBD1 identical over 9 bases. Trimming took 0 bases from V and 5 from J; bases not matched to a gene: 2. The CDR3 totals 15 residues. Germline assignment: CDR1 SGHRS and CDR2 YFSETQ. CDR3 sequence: CASSLAGTGNEKLFF. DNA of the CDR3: TGCGCCAGCAGCTTGGCCGGGACAGGGAATGAAAAACTGTTTTTT.

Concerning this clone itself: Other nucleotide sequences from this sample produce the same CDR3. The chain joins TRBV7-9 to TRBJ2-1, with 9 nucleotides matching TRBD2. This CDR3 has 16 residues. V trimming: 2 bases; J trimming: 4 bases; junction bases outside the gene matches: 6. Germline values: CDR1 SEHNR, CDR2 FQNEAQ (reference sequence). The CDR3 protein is CASSLSLAGSYNEQFF. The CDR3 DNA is TGTGCCAGCAGCTTAAGCCTAGCGGGATCGTACAATGAGCAGTTCTTC.

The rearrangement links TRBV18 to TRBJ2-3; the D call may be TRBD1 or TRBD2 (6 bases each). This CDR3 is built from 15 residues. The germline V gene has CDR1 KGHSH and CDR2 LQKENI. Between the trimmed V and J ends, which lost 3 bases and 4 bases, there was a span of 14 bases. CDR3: CASSPGGGRPDTQYF. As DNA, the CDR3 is TGTGCCAGCTCACCCGGAGGGGGGCGCCCAGATACGCAGTATTTT.

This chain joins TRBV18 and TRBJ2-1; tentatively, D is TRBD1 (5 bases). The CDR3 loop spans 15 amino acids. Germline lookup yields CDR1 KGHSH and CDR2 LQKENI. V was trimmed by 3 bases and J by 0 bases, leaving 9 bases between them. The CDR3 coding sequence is TGTGCCAGCTCACCGTTAGGGGTCTCCTACAATGAGCAGTTCTTC. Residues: CASSPLGVSYNEQFF.

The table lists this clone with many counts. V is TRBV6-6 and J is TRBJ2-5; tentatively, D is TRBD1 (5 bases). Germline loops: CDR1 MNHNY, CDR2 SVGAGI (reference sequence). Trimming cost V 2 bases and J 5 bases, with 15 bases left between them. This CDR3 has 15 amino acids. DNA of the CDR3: TGTGCCAGCAGTTACGGCCAGGGTTTTCTCGAGACCCAGTACTTC. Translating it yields CASSYGQGFLETQYF.

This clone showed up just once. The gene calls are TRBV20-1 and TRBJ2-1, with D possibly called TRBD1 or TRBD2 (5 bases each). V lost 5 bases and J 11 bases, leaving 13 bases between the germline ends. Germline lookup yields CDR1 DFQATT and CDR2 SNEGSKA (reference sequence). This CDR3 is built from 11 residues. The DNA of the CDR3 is TGCAGTGCTCCCAGGGCTAGCCAGCAGTTCTTC. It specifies CSAPRASQQFF.

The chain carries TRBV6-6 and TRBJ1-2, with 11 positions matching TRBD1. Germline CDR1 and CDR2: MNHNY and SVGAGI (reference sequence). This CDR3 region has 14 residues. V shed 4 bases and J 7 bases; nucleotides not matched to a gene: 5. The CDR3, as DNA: TGTGCCAGCAGTTGGACAGGGGGCGAGCGTGGCTACACCTTC. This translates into CASSWTGGERGYTF.